These 7 T cell receptor beta chains originate from one sample sequenced in a study of blood T cell repertoires in COVID-19. TCRdb's copy holds only in-frame clones and misses some; the assay was immunoSEQ multiplex PCR. The sample has roughly 33,000 clones, roughly nine tenths seen once. The sample was peripheral blood. The receptors stem from a human donor in a cohort sampled during active COVID-19.

This rearrangement joins TRBV5-4 to TRBJ2-7, with TRBD1 matching 7 bases. The CDR3 loop spans 14 amino acids. V was pared by 2 bases and J by 2 bases, with 4 bases of the junction left unmatched. Germline CDR1 reads SGHNT; CDR2 reads YYREEE (reference sequence). The CDR3 sequence: CASSLGGLAYEQYF. CDR3 DNA: TGTGCCAGCAGCTTAGGGGGCTTGGCCTACGAGCAGTACTTC.

V usage is TRBV5-5 and J usage is TRBJ2-5, with TRBD2 matching 15 bases. This CDR3 comprises 16 residues. Germline lookup yields CDR1 SGHKS and CDR2 YYEKEE (reference sequence). Germline trimming cut 0 bases from V and 7 bases from J; bases unmatched to any gene: 4. The CDR3 sequence: CASSLAGLAGGWTQYF. Written as DNA, the CDR3 is TGTGCCAGCAGCTTGGCGGGACTAGCGGGGGGATGGACCCAGTACTTC.

V gene TRBV24-1 combines with J gene TRBJ1-1; D is unresolved. The CDR3 has 15 residues. Trimming took off 5 bases at V and 1 base at J, with 13 bases between the two ends. CDR1 is KGHDR and CDR2 is SFDVKD in the germline V gene. CDR3 nucleotide sequence: TGTGCCACCAGTGCCTCTAGTGTCAAGAACACTGAAGCTTTCTTT. Amino acid sequence: CATSASSVKNTEAFF.

CDR3: CASTLGLAGGAYNEQFF. Here the CDR3 DNA reads TGTGCCAGCACCTTGGGACTAGCGGGAGGGGCCTACAATGAGCAGTTCTTC. The chain combines TRBV28 with TRBJ2-1; TRBD2 aligns across 16 bases. The junction had 5 bases not matched to a gene; V was cut back by 7 bases and J by 2 bases. Germline-derived CDR1 and CDR2 are MDHEN and SYDVKM. The length of the CDR3 is 17 residues. The variable domain in full, with the rest retrieved from reference TRBV28 and TRBJ2-1, is DVKVTQSSRYLVKRTGEKVFLECVQDMDHENMFWYRQDPGLGLRLIYFSYDVKMKEKGDIPEGYSVSREKKERFSLILESASTNQTSMYLCASTLGLAGGAYNEQFFGPGTRLTVL.

The chain joins TRBV28 to TRBJ1-6; 9 bases map to TRBD1. The V gene end was trimmed by 6 bases and the J gene end by 11 bases; junction bases not matched to a gene: 11. Germline V lookup: CDR1 MDHEN, CDR2 SYDVKM. The CDR3 runs to 15 residues. In DNA form, the CDR3 reads TGTGCCAGCAGATATTCGCCGGGACAGGGTACACCCCTCCACTTT. Its protein is CASRYSPGQGTPLHF.

The CDR3 nucleotides read TGTGCCAGCAGCGAGAGTAGGACTGTTACCTACGAGCAGTACTTC. Translating gives CASSESRTVTYEQYF. The rearrangement joins TRBV7-2 to TRBJ2-7; D possibly corresponds to TRBD2 (5 bases). The CDR3 sequence is 15 residues long. Between the trimmed V and J ends, which lost 5 bases and 2 bases, there was a span of 16 bases. CDR1 is SGHTA and CDR2 is FQGNSA in the germline V gene.

V and J are TRBV27 and TRBJ2-7, with 15 bases aligning to TRBD2. Germline CDR1 and CDR2: MNHEY and SMNVEV (reference sequence). V was clipped by 4 bases and J by 9 bases; unmatched bases: 4. The CDR3 has 14 residues. The CDR3 reads CASSSPGLAGGQYF. The DNA of the CDR3 is TGTGCCAGCAGTTCTCCGGGACTAGCGGGAGGGCAGTACTTC.